This T cell receptor (beta chain) emerged from a study of T cell responses to AZD1222 COVID-19 vaccine. The study's findings and limits: Dominant at 160-218 and 743-854, vaccine-associated CD4 TCRs also spanned spike.

CDR1 is KGHSH, CDR2 LQKENI, per germline. The V gene lost 6 bases and the J gene lost 6 bases, with 11 bases spanning the gap. This CDR3 spans 12 amino acids. As to this clone: Antigen specificity is unknown.

Repertoires were generated with immunoSEQ multiplex PCR, while TCRdb's copy carries only in-frame clones and drops some. This sample has some 250,000 clones, with 94% found just once. The sequenced sample was peripheral blood, obtained 28 days after the second AZD1222 dose. This chain links TRBV18 with TRBJ1-2; possibly TRBD1 for D (5 bases). This TCR derives from an adult who received the AZD1222 COVID-19 vaccine. The CDR3 sequence: CASSRGGDGYTF. CDR3 sequence (DNA): TGTGCCAGCTCCCGGGGCGGGGATGGCTACACCTTC. Drawing the rest from reference TRBV18 and TRBJ1-2, the complete variable domain is NAGVMQNPRHLVRRRGQEARLRCSPMKGHSHVYWYRQLPEEGLKFMVYLQKENIIDESGMPKERFSAEFPKEGPSILRIQQVVRGDSAAYFCASSRGGDGYTFGSGTRLTVV.